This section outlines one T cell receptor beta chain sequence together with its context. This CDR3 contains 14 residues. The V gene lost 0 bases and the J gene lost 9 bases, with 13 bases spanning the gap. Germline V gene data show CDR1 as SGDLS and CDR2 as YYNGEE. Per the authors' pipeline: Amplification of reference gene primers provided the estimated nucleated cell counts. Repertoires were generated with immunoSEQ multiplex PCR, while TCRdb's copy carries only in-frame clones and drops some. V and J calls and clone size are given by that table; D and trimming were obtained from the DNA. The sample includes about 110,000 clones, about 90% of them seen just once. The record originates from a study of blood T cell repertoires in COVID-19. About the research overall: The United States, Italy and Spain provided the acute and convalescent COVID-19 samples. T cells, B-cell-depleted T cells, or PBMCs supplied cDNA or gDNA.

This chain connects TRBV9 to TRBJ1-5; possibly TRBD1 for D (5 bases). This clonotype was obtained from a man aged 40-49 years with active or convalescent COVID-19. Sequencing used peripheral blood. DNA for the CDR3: TGTGCCAGCAGCGTAGCCCTCGGGGGAGGGCCCCAGCATTTT. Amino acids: CASSVALGGGPQHF.